The source of this TCR beta chain is a study of OX40 agonist ivuxolimab in advanced cancers. Study context: All patients had ivuxolimab intravenously every 2 weeks at 0.01 to 10 mg/kg. A mean age of roughly 60 years, range roughly 20 to 85, was recorded, and under 85% were male.

Produced via immunoSEQ multiplex PCR; TCRdb's table is partial and in-frame only. The sample lists about 56,000 clones, under 85% occurring once. This clone was counted between two and nine times. The source is an adult with an advanced solid tumor such as melanoma, head and neck, liver or kidney cancer. The sequenced sample was CD4+ or CD8+ T cells sorted from blood, obtained in a trial of the OX40 agonist ivuxolimab.

Here the CDR3 DNA reads TGTGCCAGTGCGGGATCCTACGAGCAGTACTTC. Encoded protein: CASAGSYEQYF. V gene TRBV19 combines with J gene TRBJ2-7; TRBD2 might be the D (6 bases). The CDR3 length is 11 residues. Trimming took 8 bases from V and 1 from J, leaving 6 bases between them. Looked up from germline, CDR1 is LNHDA and CDR2 is SQIVND (reference sequence).